These 5 T cell receptor beta chains originate from one sample sequenced in a study of cytomegalovirus exposure and HLA in healthy donors. The PCR ran on 60 Vbeta and 13 Jbeta primers. Assay used: immunoSEQ multiplex PCR; TCRdb lists only in-frame clones, some missing. The data show about 87,000 clones, with just under 80% seen just once and approximately 3.9% held by the top ten. Material for sequencing was PBMCs. The receptors were gathered from a woman aged 40 to 50 in good health and CMV-seronegative.

This clone has just a few counts. The V gene is TRBV7-2, the J gene TRBJ2-7; D unresolved. Trimming cost V 2 bases and J 0 bases, with 11 bases left between them. This CDR3 has 15 residues. Germline lookup yields CDR1 SGHTA and CDR2 FQGNSA. DNA for the CDR3: TGTGCCAGCAGCTTATCGTGGCTCAGCTCCTACGAGCAGTACTTC. Translating it yields CASSLSWLSSYEQYF.

This chain uses TRBV4-1 with TRBJ2-2; D gene ambiguous. The V end was cut by 1 base, the J end by 3 bases, with 12 bases between. The CDR3 spans 16 residues. In germline, CDR1 is MGHRA, CDR2 YSYEKL. The CDR3 protein is CASSQVGGFDTGELFF. The CDR3 DNA sequence: TGCGCCAGCAGCCAAGTAGGCGGCTTCGACACCGGGGAGCTGTTTTTT.

The genes are TRBV4-2 and TRBJ2-5, with D possibly being TRBD2 (7 bases). This CDR3 is built from 16 residues. CDR1 and CDR2 from the germline V gene are LGHNA and YNFKEQ. V was clipped by 1 base and J by 2 bases, with 14 bases between them. The CDR3 loop reads CASSQAGGPLQETQYF. In DNA form, the CDR3 reads TGTGCCAGCAGCCAAGCCGGGGGGCCTCTACAAGAGACCCAGTACTTC.

V gene TRBV9 combines with J gene TRBJ1-3, with 7 bases fitting TRBD1. This CDR3 is 19 amino acids long. The germline CDR1 and CDR2 sequences are SGDLS and YYNGEE. Germline trimming cut 0 bases from V and 0 bases from J; bases unmatched to any gene: 12. Here the CDR3 reads CASSVEGTAYHSSGNTIYF. As DNA, the CDR3 is TGTGCCAGCAGCGTAGAAGGGACAGCTTACCACTCCTCTGGAAACACCATATATTTT.

The table lists this clone with a count of one. This rearrangement joins TRBV4-1 to TRBJ1-3, with D maybe TRBD1 (6 bases). CDR1 is MGHRA and CDR2 is YSYEKL in the germline V gene. Trimming stripped 6 bases from V and 2 bases from J, with 17 bases between. The CDR3 length is 16 residues. The CDR3 DNA sequence: TGCGCCAGCAGTCAAAACTCCCGGACAGCTGGAAACACCATATATTTT. It codes for CASSQNSRTAGNTIYF.